This TCR beta chain was sequenced in a study of T cell repertoires in cytomegalovirus infection. Germline V gives CDR1 SGHAT, CDR2 FQNNGV. The CDR3 has 14 amino acids. Deletions cut 0 bases from V and 6 bases from J, with 8 bases between. Study-wide points: CMV carriers with the relevant HLA were identified by cumulative public TCR beta family frequency.

Worth noting for this clonotype: Its antigen is undetermined.

TCRdb called the reads again in MiXCR, with one record for every CDR3 protein. The profile covers 300,000 to 400,000 distinct CDR3 sequences, with approximately 25% appearing a single time and about 14% taken by the ten largest. Sequenced here: cultured PBMCs, sampled from culture after CMV antigen stimulation. J is TRBJ1-4 and V is TRBV11-2; D gene uncertain. The sequence derives from a human donor in good health (CMV status not recorded). Some clones in this sample may be carry-over from other donors' samples. The CDR3 reads CASSLDLDYEKLFF. The CDR3 coding sequence is TGTGCCAGCAGCTTAGATCTTGACTATGAAAAACTGTTTTTT.